Each of the 23 T cell receptor beta chains below was sequenced from the same sample in a study of regulatory T cells in long-lasting Graves disease. Time point of the sample: persistent/refractory GD, antithyroid drugs over 5 years with positive TRAb. Researchers made the TCR library from RNA that was extracted from PBMCs. According to the study, TCR beta libraries were built with iRepertoire HTBI primers and CDR3-region Arm-PCR. A single record per CDR3 protein comes from TCRdb applying MiXCR to the multiplex PCR reads. The sample holds some 450,000 distinct CDR3 sequences, around a quarter seen once. The material was peripheral blood mononuclear cells (PBMCs), obtained when the disease was refractory, from a patient treated with antithyroid drugs. These receptors all come from a female donor with Graves disease.

This clonotype was detected only a few times. The chain joins TRBV3-1 to TRBJ2-7; D is perhaps TRBD1 or TRBD2 (5 bases each). Trimming cost V 7 bases and J 2 bases, with 12 bases left between them. Germline V gene data show CDR1 as LGHDT and CDR2 as YNNKEL (reference sequence). The CDR3 totals 13 residues. CDR3 sequence (DNA): TGTGCCAGCAAAGGGACGGAAACCTACGAGCAGTACTTC. It is translated as CASKGTETYEQYF.

This clonotype was seen ten or more times. The V and J genes are TRBV7-9 and TRBJ2-7; D is uncertain. There are 14 residues in the CDR3. The V end lost 5 bases, the J end lost 5 bases, and 16 bases lay between the germline ends. The V gene's germline CDR1 is SEHNR and CDR2 FQNEAQ (reference sequence). In DNA form, the CDR3 reads TGTGCCAGCAGCCCCGTTCCGGAGCCGGACGAGCAGTACTTC. This codes for CASSPVPEPDEQYF.

This clonotype was seen more than once but under ten times. The chain couples TRBV29-1 to TRBJ1-5, with D maybe TRBD1 (5 bases). Trimming took off 6 bases at V and 2 bases at J, with 11 bases between the two ends. This CDR3 contains 13 residues. CDR1 is SQVTM and CDR2 is ANQGSEA in the germline V gene. The CDR3 bases are TGCAGCGTCAAAGGGGCTGGCAATCAGCCCCAGCATTTT. Translating it yields CSVKGAGNQPQHF.

This clonotype showed up many times. This chain connects TRBV28 to TRBJ1-6; no definite D call. The CDR3 consists of 12 residues. The germline V gene has CDR1 MDHEN and CDR2 SYDVKM. Trimming shortened V by 3 bases and J by 10 bases, and 7 bases separated the two germline ends. CDR3 DNA sequence: TGTGCCAGCAGTTTCTCAGAATCACCCCTCCACTTT. This codes for CASSFSESPLHF.

The chain couples TRBV6-1 to TRBJ1-5; 7 nucleotides match TRBD1. V lost 11 bases and J lost 7; bases outside the gene matches: 11. This CDR3 is built from 13 residues. Germline-derived CDR1 and CDR2 are MNHNS and SASEGT. DNA of the CDR3: TGTGCCGGCAACCCCTCAGGGGGACAGCCCCAGCATTTT. Residues: CAGNPSGGQPQHF.

This clonotype was seen many times. J is TRBJ2-5 and V is TRBV12-3 or TRBV12-4; D gene uncertain. Trimming removed 5 bases from V and 0 bases from J, with 10 bases in between. CDR3 size: 14 residues. Here the CDR3 DNA reads TGTGCCAGCAGTCCTGGACGGAACCAAGAGACCCAGTACTTC. Amino acid sequence: CASSPGRNQETQYF.

The V and J genes are TRBV10-2 and TRBJ2-2; the D is unclear. Trimming took 0 bases from V and 2 from J, leaving 4 bases between them. This CDR3 is 14 amino acids long. The germline CDR1 and CDR2 sequences are WSHSY and SAAADI. The CDR3 loop reads CASSESINTGELFF. CDR3 DNA sequence: TGCGCCAGCAGTGAGTCGATCAACACCGGGGAGCTGTTTTTT.

This clonotype occurred a few times. The rearrangement links TRBV28 to TRBJ2-7, with 8 bases fitting TRBD1. Losses at the gene ends were 3 bases for V and 4 bases for J; bases not matched to a gene: 11. The CDR3 length is 16 residues. Germline CDR1 MDHEN, CDR2 SYDVKM. For the CDR3, the DNA is TGTGCCAGCAGTTTTGAGTACGCGGACAGGGATTACGAGCAGTACTTC. Translating gives CASSFEYADRDYEQYF. The full variable domain, rest sourced from reference TRBV28 and TRBJ2-7, is DVKVTQSSRYLVKRTGEKVFLECVQDMDHENMFWYRQDPGLGLRLIYFSYDVKMKEKGDIPEGYSVSREKKERFSLILESASTNQTSMYLCASSFEYADRDYEQYFGPGTRLTVT.

This clonotype was recorded a few times. This chain's CDR3 is CASSLPTRGQWTEAFF. In DNA form, the CDR3 reads TGTGCCAGCAGCCTCCCAACCAGAGGACAGTGGACTGAAGCTTTCTTT. The V gene is TRBV7-9, the J gene TRBJ1-1, with a tentative D call TRBD1 (6 bases). The germline V and J ends were trimmed by 5 bases and 5 bases, with 21 bases remaining between them. CDR3 length: 16 residues. Germline-derived CDR1 and CDR2 are SEHNR and FQNEAQ (reference sequence). The entire variable domain, with the rest obtained from reference TRBV7-9 and TRBJ1-1, is as follows: DTGVSQNPRHKITKRGQNVTFRCDPISEHNRLYWYRQTLGQGPEFLTYFQNEAQLEKSRLLSDRFSAERPKGSFSTLEIQRTEQGDSAMYLCASSLPTRGQWTEAFFGQGTRLTVV.

In this sample, this clonotype turned up many times. The V call is TRBV7-2, the J call TRBJ2-7; the match to TRBD2 covers 8 bases. The CDR3 is 16 residues long. Germline CDR1 SGHTA, CDR2 FQGNSA. Germline trimming cut 0 bases from V and 4 bases from J; bases unmatched to any gene: 8. The DNA of the CDR3 is TGTGCCAGCAGCTTAGCGTTAAGCGGGAGAAGATACGAGCAGTACTTC. Encoded protein: CASSLALSGRRYEQYF.

This clonotype was seen at least ten times. The CDR3: CASSPVTGGPFEQYF. CDR3 DNA: TGTGCCAGCAGCCCCGTTACGGGAGGGCCGTTTGAGCAGTACTTC. This sequence joins TRBV11-2 and TRBJ2-7, with 8 bases fitting TRBD2. Germline loops: CDR1 SGHAT, CDR2 FQNNGV. Unmatched junction bases numbered 13, after V lost 5 bases and J lost 7 bases. The CDR3 consists of 15 residues. The full variable domain, with the rest looked up from reference TRBV11-2 and TRBJ2-7, is EAGVAQSPRYKIIEKRQSVAFWCNPISGHATLYWYQQILGQGPKLLIQFQNNGVVDDSQLPKDRFSAERLKGVDSTLKIQPAKLEDSAVYLCASSPVTGGPFEQYFGPGTRLTVT.

CDR3 residues: CASQAVSSGNTIYF. CDR3 nucleotide sequence: TGTGCCAGTCAGGCGGTTTCCTCTGGAAACACCATATATTTT. The chain carries TRBV19 and TRBJ1-3; D gene unclear. The CDR3 extends over 14 amino acids. The V and J ends lost 8 bases and 0 bases respectively, with 11 bases between them. Germline assignment: CDR1 LNHDA and CDR2 SQIVND (reference sequence).

This clonotype appeared many times. The chain carries TRBV2 and TRBJ1-5, with unresolved D. V shed 6 bases and J shed 5 bases, with 11 bases lying between them. The CDR3 is made up of 13 amino acids. Germline values: CDR1 SNHLY, CDR2 FYNNEI. The CDR3 sequence: CASSRDGDQPQHF. CDR3 coding DNA: TGTGCCAGCAGCCGCGACGGCGATCAGCCCCAGCATTTT.

This clonotype was seen many times. V gene TRBV7-3 combines with J gene TRBJ1-1; TRBD1 might be the D (5 bases). Looked up from germline, CDR1 is SGHTA and CDR2 is FQGTGA. With 2 bases removed from V and 3 bases from J, the gap between germline ends came to 10 bases. The CDR3 is made up of 14 amino acids. CDR3 sequence reads: CASSLGQGYTEAFF. DNA of the CDR3: TGTGCCAGCAGCTTAGGGCAGGGTTACACTGAAGCTTTCTTT.

The sample holds a few counts of this clonotype. The genes are TRBV27 and TRBJ1-3; D remains unclear. Trimming pared 6 bases from V and 0 bases from J, leaving 9 bases between. Germline assignment: CDR1 MNHEY and CDR2 SMNVEV (reference sequence). The CDR3 extends over 14 amino acids. The CDR3 coding sequence is TGTGCCAGCAGGCCGCAGACCTCTGGAAACACCATATATTTT. Translating it yields CASRPQTSGNTIYF.

Remarks on this clonotype: Since a much larger clone is just one base distant, this may be a read error. The CDR3 spells CASSRSDAKETQYF. The CDR3, as DNA: TGTGCCAGCAGCAGATCGGACGCAAAAGAGACCCAGTACTTC. This chain joins TRBV2 and TRBJ2-5; D is ambiguous. Deletions cut 6 bases from V and 3 bases from J, with 14 bases between. Germline CDR1 reads SNHLY; CDR2 reads FYNNEI. The CDR3 loop spans 14 amino acids.

This clonotype appeared a few times. The chain carries TRBV24-1 and TRBJ1-2; D unclear. Trimming left V 6 bases short and J 2 bases short, with 12 bases between. Germline CDR1 reads KGHDR; CDR2 reads SFDVKD. CDR3 length: 14 amino acids. The CDR3 DNA reads as TGTGCCACCAGTCCGAGAAAAGTAAACTATGGCTACACCTTC. It yields the protein CATSPRKVNYGYTF.

The chain joins TRBV6-1 to TRBJ2-3, with D tentatively TRBD2 (5 bases). V was shortened by 4 bases and J by 2 bases, with 7 bases between the two germline ends. This CDR3 comprises 13 residues. Germline V CDR1 and CDR2: MNHNS, SASEGT. The CDR3 reads CASSVEDTDTQYF. CDR3 bases: TGTGCCAGCAGTGTGGAGGACACAGATACGCAGTATTTT.

J is TRBJ2-2 and V is TRBV2; tentative D call: TRBD1 (6 bases). Between the trimmed V and J ends, which lost 8 bases and 5 bases, there was a span of 12 bases. Germline CDR1 and CDR2: SNHLY and FYNNEI. The CDR3 runs to 13 residues. The CDR3 nucleotides are TGTGCCAGCCGAGAGGGGGATACCGGGGAGCTGTTTTTT. It is translated as CASREGDTGELFF.

This clonotype showed up many times. The genes are TRBV7-2 and TRBJ1-5; D remains unclear. Germline lookup yields CDR1 SGHTA and CDR2 FQGNSA. Between the trimmed V and J ends, which lost 2 bases and 2 bases, there was a span of 10 bases. CDR3 length equals 15 residues. The CDR3 sequence: CASSLFPGGNQPQHF. CDR3 nucleotide sequence: TGTGCCAGCAGCTTATTCCCAGGCGGCAATCAGCCCCAGCATTTT.

This sequence joins TRBV6-5 and TRBJ2-7; D not certain. Germline loops: CDR1 MNHEY, CDR2 SVGAGI. Trimming removed 0 bases from V and 4 bases from J, with 7 bases in between. The CDR3 consists of 13 residues. DNA for the CDR3: TGTGCCAGCAGTTACTCGTCTGTTTACGAGCAGTACTTC. Its protein product is CASSYSSVYEQYF.

This clonotype was observed at least ten times. This rearrangement joins TRBV27 to TRBJ2-5; TRBD2 might be the D (5 bases). Germline V gene data show CDR1 as MNHEY and CDR2 as SMNVEV (reference sequence). The CDR3 is made up of 14 amino acids. The ends were cut back, 3 bases at V and 2 bases at J, with 10 bases in the middle. Here the CDR3 reads CASSFYGKQETQYF. In DNA form, the CDR3 reads TGTGCCAGCAGTTTCTACGGGAAGCAAGAGACCCAGTACTTC.

The chain employs TRBV10-3 and TRBJ2-7; 9 bases fit TRBD1. CDR3 size: 16 residues. Trimming cost V 4 bases and J 4 bases; bases outside gene matches: 11. Germline loops: CDR1 ENHRY, CDR2 SYGVKD. This chain's CDR3 is CAISGREDRGGYEQYF. DNA of the CDR3: TGTGCCATCAGTGGCCGGGAGGACAGGGGCGGTTACGAGCAGTACTTC.